The 30 T cell receptor beta chains listed next were all sequenced from one sample in a study of T cells in Graves' hyperthyroidism and ophthalmopathy. Amplified TCR beta CDR3 regions derived from RNA transcripts. Primed by the HTBI set, a first-round RT-PCR was run on the TCR CDR3. TCRdb reprocessed the multiplex PCR reads via MiXCR and lists one record per CDR3 protein. The sample lists about 400,000 distinct CDR3 sequences, roughly 25% occurring once. The sequencing sample was made of blood. The origin of the receptors is a man aged 45 to 65 with Graves' hyperthyroidism.

In the case of this clonotype: A single base separates this from a much larger clone, so it may be a read error. The genes are TRBV7-8 and TRBJ2-2; D tentatively reads TRBD1 or TRBD2 (5 bases each). CDR1 SGHVS and CDR2 FQNEAQ come from the germline V gene. The CDR3 spans 16 residues. The CDR3 region is CASSLRGTKPTGEPFF. DNA of the CDR3: TGTGCCAGCAGCTTAAGGGGTACCAAACCCACCGGGGAGCCGTTTTTT.

At least ten counts were recorded for this clonotype. The chain carries TRBV3-1 and TRBJ2-7, with 10 nucleotides matching TRBD2. The CDR3 is 15 amino acids. V dropped 2 bases and J dropped 4; count of bases not matched to a gene: 5. Germline V CDR1 and CDR2: LGHDT, YNNKEL (reference sequence). CDR3 region: CASSQPGLARYEQYF. CDR3 DNA: TGTGCCAGCAGCCAACCGGGACTAGCGAGGTACGAGCAGTACTTC.

Only one count was recorded for this clonotype. The CDR3 sequence: CAWSAQDQPQHF. DNA for the CDR3: TGTGCCTGGAGTGCCCAGGATCAGCCCCAGCATTTT. The chain combines TRBV30 with TRBJ1-5; D call uncertain. The V end lost 1 base, the J end lost 5 bases, and 6 bases lay between the germline ends. The CDR3 totals 12 residues. Looked up from germline, CDR1 is GTSNPN and CDR2 is SVGIG (reference sequence). Variable domain in full (rest from reference TRBV30 and TRBJ1-5): SQTIHQWPATLVQPVGSPLSLECTVEGTSNPNLYWYRQAAGRGLQLLFYSVGIGQISSEVPQNLSASRPQDRQFILSSKKLLLSDSGFYLCAWSAQDQPQHFGDGTRLSIL.

This clonotype occurred a few times. The gene calls are TRBV6-1 and TRBJ2-4; D is tentatively TRBD1 or TRBD2 (6 bases each). CDR1 is MNHNS, CDR2 SASEGT, per germline. The V end lost 1 base, the J end lost 0 bases, and 7 bases lay between the germline ends. There are 15 residues in the CDR3. CDR3 in amino acids: CASSEEGGAKNIQYF. In nucleotides, the CDR3 is TGTGCCAGCAGTGAAGAGGGGGGAGCCAAAAACATTCAGTACTTC.

The table lists this clonotype with a few counts. The J gene is TRBJ2-3, the V gene TRBV6-1; 8 bases agree with TRBD1. Trimming at V came to 10 bases and at J to 2 bases, leaving 5 bases not matched to a gene. The CDR3 loop spans 13 amino acids. CDR1 is MNHNS, CDR2 SASEGT, per germline. The CDR3 DNA reads as TGTGCCACGACAGGGGTTAACACAGATACGCAGTATTTT. The encoded protein is CATTGVNTDTQYF.

The V and J genes are TRBV6-2 or TRBV6-3 and TRBJ2-6; D is perhaps TRBD2 (5 bases). V was pared by 5 bases and J by 0 bases, with 14 bases between. Per the germline V gene, CDR1 is MNHEY and CDR2 is SVGEGT. The CDR3 spans 17 residues. In DNA form, the CDR3 reads TGTGCCAGCAGTGCACTGTCGGGGAACTCTGGGGCCAACGTCCTGACTTTC. Protein: CASSALSGNSGANVLTF.

Here the CDR3 DNA reads TGTGCCAGCAGTTTATGGGGAGGGCGAGACGATGAGCAGTTCTTC. Residues: CASSLWGGRDDEQFF. The chain is built from TRBV12-3 or TRBV12-4 and TRBJ2-1; 7 positions match TRBD2. The CDR3 has 15 amino acids. The V and J ends lost 2 bases and 8 bases, in that order; junction bases with no gene match: 9.

The chain recombines TRBV6-2 or TRBV6-3 with TRBJ2-1; D may correspond to TRBD1 or TRBD2 (6 bases each). With 5 bases removed from V and 4 bases from J, the gap between germline ends came to 12 bases. The CDR3 runs to 14 residues. The germline V gene has CDR1 MNHEY and CDR2 SVGEGT. The CDR3, as DNA: TGTGCCAGCAGTCGGGGCGGGACATACAATGAGCAGTTCTTC. Translation: CASSRGGTYNEQFF.

The V and J genes are TRBV7-3 and TRBJ2-7; a possible D gene is TRBD2 (6 bases). This CDR3 comprises 16 residues. The V end lost 0 bases, the J end lost 5 bases, and 17 bases lay between the germline ends. From germline, CDR1 is SGHTA and CDR2 FQGTGA. This CDR3 reads CASSLTGRESSHEQYF. CDR3 in DNA: TGTGCCAGCAGCTTAACGGGGCGGGAATCTTCCCACGAGCAGTACTTC.

This clonotype was counted between two and nine times. CDR3 protein: CASSHPWRGVANSYEQYF. The DNA of the CDR3 is TGTGCCAGCAGCCATCCATGGCGGGGGGTAGCGAATTCCTACGAGCAGTACTTC. The genes are TRBV3-1 and TRBJ2-7; 8 nucleotides agree with TRBD2. This CDR3 comprises 18 residues. The trim removed 3 bases at V and 1 base at J, leaving 14 bases unmatched. Germline V gene sequence: CDR1 LGHDT, CDR2 YNNKEL (reference sequence).

Only a few counts were recorded for this clonotype. The chain recombines TRBV12-3 or TRBV12-4 with TRBJ2-3, with D perhaps matching TRBD1 (6 bases). The CDR3 extends over 15 amino acids. V gave up 3 bases and J gave up 3 bases, with 13 bases separating them. The CDR3: CASSFTQGRTDTQYF. The CDR3, as DNA: TGTGCCAGCAGTTTTACACAGGGAAGAACAGATACGCAGTATTTT.

This clonotype occurred once. V usage is TRBV12-3 or TRBV12-4 and J usage is TRBJ1-2, with D maybe TRBD1 (5 bases). CDR3 length: 13 residues. Trimming cost V 3 bases and J 6 bases, with 11 bases left between them. CDR3 DNA sequence: TGTGCCAGCAGTTTGTCGCGACAGAATGGCTACACCTTC. It is translated as CASSLSRQNGYTF.

The chain has TRBV5-1 and TRBJ1-2; 11 bases align to TRBD1. Trimming at V came to 2 bases and at J to 13 bases, leaving 7 bases not matched to a gene. There are 13 residues in the CDR3. CDR1 and CDR2 from the germline V gene are SGHRS and YFSETQ. CDR3 DNA sequence: TGCGCCAGCAGCTTTGGGGACAGGGGGTTCCTCACCTTC. It specifies CASSFGDRGFLTF.

The V and J genes are TRBV7-6 and TRBJ2-2; D not resolved. Trimming took off 5 bases at V and 1 base at J, with 14 bases between the two ends. Germline-derived CDR1 and CDR2 are SGHVS and FNYEAQ. This CDR3 has 16 amino acids. CDR3 bases: TGTGCCAGCAGCCCCGGACCCTTAGGGAACACCGGGGAGCTGTTTTTT. Protein sequence: CASSPGPLGNTGELFF.

This clonotype was recorded many times. The V call is TRBV3-1, the J call TRBJ1-6; 7 nucleotides line up with TRBD1. Unmatched junction bases numbered 6, after V lost 0 bases and J lost 7 bases. The germline gives CDR1 LGHDT, CDR2 YNNKEL (reference sequence). The CDR3 runs to 16 residues. The CDR3 is CASSQDRTGENSPLHF. In nucleotides, the CDR3 is TGTGCCAGCAGCCAAGACCGGACAGGCGAAAATTCACCCCTCCACTTT.

This clonotype was seen more than once but under ten times. The rearrangement joins TRBV28 to TRBJ1-1; TRBD1 matches 7 bases. Losses at the gene ends were 6 bases for V and 3 bases for J; bases not matched to a gene: 4. This CDR3 has 13 amino acids. Germline-derived CDR1 and CDR2 are MDHEN and SYDVKM. CDR3 sequence (DNA): TGTGCCAGCAGCAACACAGGGGACACTGAAGCTTTCTTT. Translated: CASSNTGDTEAFF.

This clonotype has a count of ten or more. The V gene is TRBV20-1, the J gene TRBJ2-7; D assignment may be TRBD1 or TRBD2 (5 bases each). Germline V lookup: CDR1 DFQATT, CDR2 SNEGSKA (reference sequence). V lost 6 bases and J 8 bases, leaving 17 bases between the germline ends. This CDR3 contains 12 residues. The CDR3 nucleotides are TGCAGTGCGCACACCCGGGACGAAAAGCAGTACTTC. This gives the protein CSAHTRDEKQYF.

Regarding this clonotype: The junction and the germline gene differ at one end; a read error may be behind it. CDR3: CARSRNSFPQHF. CDR3 in DNA: TGTGCCCGCAGCCGAAACAGCTTCCCCCAGCATTTT. The chain is built from TRBV28 and TRBJ1-5; D ambiguous. Per germline, CDR1 MDHEN and CDR2 SYDVKM. This CDR3 is built from 12 residues.

This clonotype appeared a few times. The rearrangement links TRBV15 to TRBJ2-1, with 9 nucleotides matching TRBD2. The V and J ends lost 0 bases and 7 bases, in that order; junction bases with no gene match: 4. The CDR3 is 15 residues long. Germline V lookup: CDR1 LNHNV, CDR2 YYDKDF (reference sequence). In DNA form, the CDR3 reads TGTGCCACCAGCAGAGATGCGCTAGCGGGAAATGAGCAGTTCTTC. Residues: CATSRDALAGNEQFF.

V gene TRBV5-1 combines with J gene TRBJ2-1, with D possibly being TRBD1 (7 bases). Trimming removed 0 bases from V and 0 bases from J, with 10 bases in between. The CDR3 runs 16 residues. CDR1 and CDR2 from the germline V gene are SGHRS and YFSETQ. The CDR3 protein is CASSLGRDSSYNEQFF. CDR3 nucleotide sequence: TGCGCCAGCAGCTTGGGGCGGGACAGCTCCTACAATGAGCAGTTCTTC.

This clonotype has more than one count but fewer than ten. The rearrangement uses TRBV24-1 and TRBJ2-3, with 8 bases identical to TRBD1. Unmatched junction bases numbered 10, after V lost 10 bases and J lost 5 bases. Germline V gene data show CDR1 as KGHDR and CDR2 as SFDVKD. The CDR3 length is 14 residues. CDR3 sequence reads: CATGGQGPKDTQYF. In DNA form, the CDR3 reads TGTGCCACGGGAGGACAGGGACCGAAAGATACGCAGTATTTT.

Details on this clonotype: The CDR3 does not close with the conserved phenylalanine or tryptophan, likely indicating a read error. The chain combines TRBV29-1 with TRBJ2-2, with 8 positions matching TRBD2. Germline V lookup: CDR1 SQVTM, CDR2 ANQGSEA. J lost 3 bases, V lost 7 bases, and 4 bases had no gene match. The CDR3 length is 13 residues. The CDR3 region has the DNA TGCAGCGCCCGGGGGGGGGACACCGGGGAGCTGTTTATT. Translation gives CSARGGDTGELFI.

The chain couples TRBV7-2 to TRBJ2-6; D is possibly TRBD1 or TRBD2 (5 bases each). Germline V gene sequence: CDR1 SGHTA, CDR2 FQGNSA. Trimming took off 5 bases at V and 2 bases at J, with 22 bases between the two ends. This CDR3 comprises 19 residues. The chain's CDR3 is CASSPGTLGDRTGANVLTF. Here the CDR3 DNA reads TGTGCCAGCAGCCCAGGGACGCTCGGGGATCGGACTGGGGCCAACGTCCTGACTTTC.

This clonotype was observed many times. The chain carries TRBV28 and TRBJ2-5, with D possibly being TRBD1 (5 bases). V gave up 4 bases and J gave up 0 bases, with 12 bases separating them. The CDR3 runs to 15 residues. CDR1 and CDR2 (germline): MDHEN, SYDVKM. The CDR3 is CASSSSTAYQETQYF. The CDR3 nucleotides read TGTGCCAGCAGTTCATCGACAGCTTACCAAGAGACCCAGTACTTC.

The count of this clonotype is one. Being one base from a much bigger clone, this may be a read error. The J gene is TRBJ2-5, the V gene TRBV2; D ambiguous. Germline lookup yields CDR1 SNHLY and CDR2 FYNNEI. With 1 base removed from V and 2 bases from J, the gap between germline ends came to 5 bases. The CDR3 is made up of 13 amino acids. The CDR3 DNA is TGTGCCAGCAGTGAAGGGGAACAAGAGACCCAGTACTTC. It encodes CASSEGEQETQYF. The full variable domain, in which reference TRBV2 and TRBJ2-5 provide the parts outside the CDR3, is EPEVTQTPSHQVTQMGQEVILRCVPISNHLYFYWYRQILGQKVEFLVSFYNNEISEKSEIFDDQFSVERPDGSNFTLKIRSTKLEDSAMYFCASSEGEQETQYFGPGTRLLVL.

This chain links TRBV29-1 with TRBJ2-5; D is unresolved. Germline-derived CDR1 and CDR2 are SQVTM and ANQGSEA. V was pared by 6 bases and J by 5 bases, with 16 bases between. The CDR3 contains 13 residues. CDR3 in DNA: TGCAGCGTGCGACCCTCTTTAGGGGAGACCCAGTACTTC. This sequence encodes CSVRPSLGETQYF.

The chain uses TRBV12-3 or TRBV12-4 and TRBJ2-3, with a possible D match to TRBD2 (7 bases). The V end was cut by 3 bases, the J end by 5 bases, with 12 bases between. The CDR3 runs to 14 residues. CDR3: CASSFGGGVDTQYF. As DNA, the CDR3 is TGTGCCAGCAGTTTTGGAGGGGGGGTAGATACGCAGTATTTT.

This clonotype has more than one count but fewer than ten. The V gene is TRBV12-5, the J gene TRBJ2-1; D is possibly TRBD1 (6 bases). With 5 bases removed from V and 4 bases from J, the gap between germline ends came to 18 bases. Germline V lookup: CDR1 LGHNT, CDR2 FRNRAP. CDR3 length: 16 amino acids. DNA of the CDR3: TGTGCTAGTGGTACGAGATTCCGGGACACTTACAATGAGCAGTTCTTC. This sequence encodes CASGTRFRDTYNEQFF.

The V and J genes are TRBV29-1 and TRBJ1-5; no definite D call. Germline CDR1 reads SQVTM; CDR2 reads ANQGSEA. Trimming pared 4 bases from V and 1 base from J, leaving 11 bases between. The CDR3 spans 14 residues. In DNA, the CDR3 is TGCAGCGTTGTAATTGGGGAAAGCAATCAGCCCCAGCATTTT. This gives the protein CSVVIGESNQPQHF. Together with reference TRBV29-1 and TRBJ1-5, the CDR3 gives the full variable domain: SAVISQKPSRDICQRGTSLTIQCQVDSQVTMMFWYRQQPGQSLTLIATANQGSEATYESGFVIDKFPISRPNLTFSTLTVSNMSPEDSSIYLCSVVIGESNQPQHFGDGTRLSIL.

This clonotype was seen a handful of times. The J gene is TRBJ2-3, the V gene TRBV6-1; a possible D gene is TRBD1 (6 bases). Trimming took off 6 bases at V and 2 bases at J, with 15 bases between the two ends. This CDR3 comprises 15 residues. Per the germline V gene, CDR1 is MNHNS and CDR2 is SASEGT. The CDR3 DNA sequence: TGTGCCAGCAGCCTGGGACAATTTAACACAGATACGCAGTATTTT. This translates into CASSLGQFNTDTQYF.